Listed below are T cell receptor beta chains from one sample, sequenced in a study of T-cell memory formation after mild COVID-19. TCRdb analysed the 5' RACE reads with MiXCR anew, one entry per CDR3 protein. This table holds roughly 310,000 distinct CDR3 sequences, roughly 15% found once. What was sequenced was PBMCs or a T cell subset sorted from them (not recorded which). The receptors here all came from a man aged 18 to 29 who had mild COVID-19 (a few samples of this study predate the infection). Cell type and time point are not known. The CDR3 runs from the conserved cysteine through the conserved F or W. The D gene is left open where the match is weak. The size of a clone is reported for some rows only, either as once, few or many, or as a class for expanded clones.

j_gene: TRBJ1-1; abundance: few; d_gene: NA; v_gene: TRBV5-6; CDR3nt: TGTGCCAGCAGCAGCTACCGGGACGGTGGGACTGAAGCTTTCTTT; CDR3aa: CASSSYRDGGTEAFF
j_gene: TRBJ2-1; abundance: many; d_gene: TRBD1; v_gene: TRBV10-1; CDR3nt: TGCGCCAGCAGTGGAGGACAGGGGGGGAATGAGCAGTTCTTC; CDR3aa: CASSGGQGGNEQFF
j_gene: TRBJ1-2; abundance: many; d_gene: TRBD1; v_gene: TRBV25-1; CDR3nt: TGTGCCAGCCAGACAGGGGGCGGTCATGGCTACACCTTC; CDR3aa: CASQTGGGHGYTF
j_gene: TRBJ2-1; abundance: many; d_gene: NA; v_gene: TRBV5-1; CDR3nt: TGCGCCAGCAGCGCCGGGGCGGCGAGCTCCTACAATGAGCAGTTCTTC; CDR3aa: CASSAGAASSYNEQFF
j_gene: TRBJ2-5; abundance: NA; d_gene: NA; v_gene: TRBV5-1; CDR3nt: TGCGCCAGCAGCTTGGACGGTGAAGAGACCCAGTACTTC; CDR3aa: CASSLDGEETQYF
j_gene: TRBJ1-5; abundance: many; d_gene: TRBD1; v_gene: TRBV20-1; CDR3nt: TGCAGCGCTTCCCCACGTCTACCGGGACAGGGGGCGAACAATCAGCCCCAGCATTTT; CDR3aa: CSASPRLPGQGANNQPQHF
j_gene: TRBJ2-3; abundance: NA; d_gene: NA; v_gene: TRBV7-3; CDR3nt: TGTGCCAGCAGCGCGACTAGGGATACGCAGTATTTT; CDR3aa: CASSATRDTQYF
j_gene: TRBJ1-2; abundance: NA; d_gene: NA; v_gene: TRBV5-6; CDR3nt: TGTGCCAGCAGCGCCGTAGACAGGTACCAAAACTATGGCTACACCTTC; CDR3aa: CASSAVDRYQNYGYTF
j_gene: TRBJ2-1; abundance: NA; d_gene: NA; v_gene: TRBV7-9; CDR3nt: TGTGCCAGCAGCTTATTGGGTAGCAGGGATGAGCAGTTCTTC; CDR3aa: CASSLLGSRDEQFF
j_gene: TRBJ1-5; abundance: NA; d_gene: NA; v_gene: TRBV4-1; CDR3nt: TGCGCCAGCAGCCGAGAGTCCCCTCCCCCCGTACAGCCCCAGCATTTT; CDR3aa: CASSRESPPPVQPQHF
j_gene: TRBJ1-2; abundance: NA; d_gene: TRBD1; v_gene: TRBV5-1; CDR3nt: TGCGCCAGCAGCCCGGACAGGGGGGATGATGGCTACACCTTC; CDR3aa: CASSPDRGDDGYTF
j_gene: TRBJ2-3; abundance: few; d_gene: NA; v_gene: TRBV9; CDR3nt: TGTGCCAGCAGCGCCCAGCATACCCGGAACACAGATACGCAGTATTTT; CDR3aa: CASSAQHTRNTDTQYF
j_gene: TRBJ2-7; abundance: few; d_gene: NA; v_gene: TRBV2; CDR3nt: TGTGCCAGCTCTGAACAGAGCTCCTACGAGCAGTACTTC; CDR3aa: CASSEQSSYEQYF
j_gene: TRBJ2-5; abundance: NA; d_gene: NA; v_gene: TRBV7-9; CDR3nt: TGTGCCAGCAGCTTAGGGCCGGGGGAGACCCAGTACTTC; CDR3aa: CASSLGPGETQYF
j_gene: TRBJ1-2; abundance: NA; d_gene: TRBD1; v_gene: TRBV5-1; CDR3nt: TGCGCCAGCAGCTTGCAGGGGGGTCCTGAAGGTGGCTACACCTTC; CDR3aa: CASSLQGGPEGGYTF
j_gene: TRBJ2-1; abundance: few; d_gene: NA; v_gene: TRBV4-1; CDR3nt: TGCGCCAGCAGCCAACGGCAAGGGTTCAATGAGCAGTTCTTC; CDR3aa: CASSQRQGFNEQFF
j_gene: TRBJ2-1; abundance: few; d_gene: NA; v_gene: TRBV11-2; CDR3nt: TGTGCCAGCAGCTTAGATTTTGAGGGGGGGAATGAGCAGTTCTTC; CDR3aa: CASSLDFEGGNEQFF
j_gene: TRBJ1-4; abundance: few; d_gene: NA; v_gene: TRBV3-1; CDR3nt: TGTGCCAGCAGCCAAATGGAGGGAGGAACTAATGAAAAACTGTTTTTT; CDR3aa: CASSQMEGGTNEKLFF
j_gene: TRBJ2-7; abundance: NA; d_gene: NA; v_gene: TRBV14; CDR3nt: TGTGCCAGCAGCCAAGATGACAGCTCCTACGAGCAGTACTTC; CDR3aa: CASSQDDSSYEQYF
j_gene: TRBJ2-3; abundance: NA; d_gene: NA; v_gene: TRBV12-3/TRBV12-4; CDR3nt: TGTGCCAGCAGTTGGTCGGCGGGGGCCACAGATACGCAGTATTTT; CDR3aa: CASSWSAGATDTQYF
j_gene: TRBJ2-3; abundance: NA; d_gene: TRBD2; v_gene: TRBV6-5; CDR3nt: TGTGCCAGCAGGGGGACTAGCTTAGATACGCAGTATTTT; CDR3aa: CASRGTSLDTQYF
j_gene: TRBJ2-4; abundance: NA; d_gene: NA; v_gene: TRBV7-3; CDR3nt: TGTGCCAGCAGCTCAGGCGGGGTTCAGTACTTC; CDR3aa: CASSSGGVQYF
j_gene: TRBJ1-4; abundance: NA; d_gene: NA; v_gene: TRBV7-2; CDR3nt: TGTGCCAGCAGCCCCCGGCTCGAGGGACAAGCACTTAATGAAAAACTGTTTTTT; CDR3aa: CASSPRLEGQALNEKLFF
j_gene: TRBJ1-2; abundance: NA; d_gene: NA; v_gene: TRBV24-1; CDR3nt: TGTGCCACCAGTGATCCAGGGTACTATGGCTACACCTTC; CDR3aa: CATSDPGYYGYTF
j_gene: TRBJ1-1; abundance: few; d_gene: NA; v_gene: TRBV7-2; CDR3nt: TGTGCCAGCAGCCCGGGTGGGGGATATGAAGCTTTCTTT; CDR3aa: CASSPGGGYEAFF
j_gene: TRBJ1-1; abundance: NA; d_gene: NA; v_gene: TRBV5-4; CDR3nt: TGTGCCAGCAGCCCCCGTCGGGAAAACACTGAAGCTTTCTTT; CDR3aa: CASSPRRENTEAFF
j_gene: TRBJ1-5; abundance: NA; d_gene: TRBD1; v_gene: TRBV24-1; CDR3nt: TGTGCCACCAGTGATTTGCAGGGGGCGGATCAGCCCCAGCATTTT; CDR3aa: CATSDLQGADQPQHF
j_gene: TRBJ2-5; abundance: NA; d_gene: TRBD2; v_gene: TRBV9; CDR3nt: TGTGCCAGCAGCGTAGGTACGCGGGGGGGCGCGGAGACCCAGTACTTC; CDR3aa: CASSVGTRGGAETQYF
j_gene: TRBJ2-2; abundance: NA; d_gene: NA; v_gene: TRBV7-2; CDR3nt: TGTGCCAGCAGCTTACGGCGGCGATTTACCGGGGAGCTGTTTTTT; CDR3aa: CASSLRRRFTGELFF
j_gene: TRBJ2-5; abundance: few; d_gene: TRBD1; v_gene: TRBV12-3/TRBV12-4; CDR3nt: TGTGCCAGCACCCTCGGACAGGGTGAGACCCAGTACTTC; CDR3aa: CASTLGQGETQYF
j_gene: TRBJ2-5; abundance: few; d_gene: TRBD1; v_gene: TRBV5-1; CDR3nt: TGCGCCAGCAGCACCGGGACAGGCCTACAAGAGACCCAGTACTTC; CDR3aa: CASSTGTGLQETQYF
j_gene: TRBJ2-7; abundance: few; d_gene: TRBD2; v_gene: TRBV4-3; CDR3nt: TGCGCCAGCAGCCAAGAGACGGGGGGATTTCGTGAGCAGTACTTC; CDR3aa: CASSQETGGFREQYF
j_gene: TRBJ2-2; abundance: many; d_gene: NA; v_gene: TRBV7-8; CDR3nt: TGTGCCAGCAGCAGACGACAGGCGAGGAACACCGGGGAGCTGTTTTTT; CDR3aa: CASSRRQARNTGELFF
j_gene: TRBJ2-3; abundance: NA; d_gene: TRBD2; v_gene: TRBV7-2; CDR3nt: TGTGCCAGCAGCCTACAGACTAGCGGGGCCACAGATACGCAGTATTTT; CDR3aa: CASSLQTSGATDTQYF
j_gene: TRBJ2-2; abundance: few; d_gene: NA; v_gene: TRBV29-1; CDR3nt: TGCAGCGTCATCCACGCCGGGGAGCTGTTTTTT; CDR3aa: CSVIHAGELFF
j_gene: TRBJ2-1; abundance: many; d_gene: TRBD2; v_gene: TRBV10-3; CDR3nt: TGTGCCATCAGTAAGGAGGGACTAGTTAATGAGCAGTTCTTC; CDR3aa: CAISKEGLVNEQFF
j_gene: TRBJ1-1; abundance: NA; d_gene: NA; v_gene: TRBV3-1; CDR3nt: TGTGCCAGCAGCCAAGATTCATCAAGTTCAGCTTTCTTT; CDR3aa: CASSQDSSSSAFF
j_gene: TRBJ2-1; abundance: many; d_gene: NA; v_gene: TRBV3-1; CDR3nt: TGTGCCAGCAGCCAGGGGGGAGAAGGGTACAATGAGCAGTTCTTC; CDR3aa: CASSQGGEGYNEQFF
j_gene: TRBJ2-5; abundance: few; d_gene: TRBD1; v_gene: TRBV9; CDR3nt: TGTGCCAGCAGCGTCCACAGGGGGCGCGGGGAGACCCAGTACTTC; CDR3aa: CASSVHRGRGETQYF
j_gene: TRBJ2-7; abundance: many; d_gene: NA; v_gene: TRBV30; CDR3nt: TGTGCCTGGACATGGGGGGGCGCGTCCGAGCAGTACTTC; CDR3aa: CAWTWGGASEQYF
j_gene: TRBJ2-1; abundance: few; d_gene: NA; v_gene: TRBV9; CDR3nt: TGTGCCAGCAGCGTAGAGGGCTTGTACAATGAGCAGTTCTTC; CDR3aa: CASSVEGLYNEQFF
j_gene: TRBJ2-7; abundance: few; d_gene: NA; v_gene: TRBV7-2; CDR3nt: TGTGCCAGCAACCCCAGCGGGTCCTCCTACGAGCAGTACTTC; CDR3aa: CASNPSGSSYEQYF
j_gene: TRBJ2-7; abundance: NA; d_gene: NA; v_gene: TRBV6-2/TRBV6-3; CDR3nt: TGTGCCAGCAGTTACCGGGGTGAGCAGTACTTC; CDR3aa: CASSYRGEQYF
j_gene: TRBJ1-2; abundance: NA; d_gene: NA; v_gene: TRBV6-6; CDR3nt: TGTGCCAGCAGTTCGAAAGGGTCGGGGCCCTATGGCTACACCTTC; CDR3aa: CASSSKGSGPYGYTF
j_gene: TRBJ1-1; abundance: few; d_gene: NA; v_gene: TRBV12-3/TRBV12-4; CDR3nt: TGTGCCAGCACCAGAATGAACACTGAAGCTTTCTTT; CDR3aa: CASTRMNTEAFF
j_gene: TRBJ2-5; abundance: few; d_gene: TRBD2; v_gene: TRBV7-2; CDR3nt: TGTGCCAGCAGCAGAGGGACTAGCGGGGGAGGTAGAGAGACCCAGTACTTC; CDR3aa: CASSRGTSGGGRETQYF
j_gene: TRBJ2-3; abundance: NA; d_gene: TRBD1; v_gene: TRBV30; CDR3nt: TGTGCCTGGAGTGGCCCTCGACAGGGGGCGCATCCAGATACGCAGTATTTT; CDR3aa: CAWSGPRQGAHPDTQYF
j_gene: TRBJ2-5; abundance: NA; d_gene: TRBD2; v_gene: TRBV4-1; CDR3nt: TGCGCCAGCAGCCAAGACGCTAGCGGGAGGGAGACCCAGTACTTC; CDR3aa: CASSQDASGRETQYF
j_gene: TRBJ2-5; abundance: NA; d_gene: NA; v_gene: TRBV6-2/TRBV6-3; CDR3nt: TGTGCCAGCAGTTCAGGGGCAGAGACCCAGTACTTC; CDR3aa: CASSSGAETQYF
j_gene: TRBJ2-3; abundance: few; d_gene: TRBD1; v_gene: TRBV5-4; CDR3nt: TGTGCCAGCAGCTTGGACGACAGGGGGCTATATTTT; CDR3aa: CASSLDDRGLYF
j_gene: TRBJ1-1; abundance: many; d_gene: NA; v_gene: TRBV7-9; CDR3nt: TGTGCCAGCAGCTTAAGGATAGTCCCTGAAGCTTTCTTT; CDR3aa: CASSLRIVPEAFF
j_gene: TRBJ2-1; abundance: few; d_gene: NA; v_gene: TRBV4-1; CDR3nt: TGCGCCAGCAGCATACAATCCGGGGTCCGTGAGCAGTTCTTC; CDR3aa: CASSIQSGVREQFF
j_gene: TRBJ2-1; abundance: few; d_gene: NA; v_gene: TRBV5-1; CDR3nt: TGCGCCAGCAGCCCCGGCGTGGGGCGCTCCTACAATGAGCAGTTCTTC; CDR3aa: CASSPGVGRSYNEQFF
j_gene: TRBJ2-1; abundance: NA; d_gene: TRBD2; v_gene: TRBV4-1; CDR3nt: TGCGCCAGCAGCCTATGGTCCGGGACTAGCGGTAACAATGAGCAGTTCTTC; CDR3aa: CASSLWSGTSGNNEQFF
j_gene: TRBJ1-2; abundance: many; d_gene: NA; v_gene: TRBV12-3/TRBV12-4; CDR3nt: TGTGCCAGCAGTTTAGGAGGGGCTGGCTACACCTTC; CDR3aa: CASSLGGAGYTF
j_gene: TRBJ1-2; abundance: few; d_gene: TRBD1; v_gene: TRBV2; CDR3nt: TGTGCCAGCAGTGCCGGACAGGGGATATATGGCTACACCTTC; CDR3aa: CASSAGQGIYGYTF
j_gene: TRBJ2-5; abundance: few; d_gene: TRBD2; v_gene: TRBV19; CDR3nt: TGTGCCAGTAGTCTCAACAGACTAGCGGGGGTACAAGAGACCCAGTACTTC; CDR3aa: CASSLNRLAGVQETQYF
j_gene: TRBJ1-5; abundance: few; d_gene: NA; v_gene: TRBV27; CDR3nt: TGTGCCAGCAGTTTATGGGGGGGATTAAGCAATCAGCCCCAGCATTTT; CDR3aa: CASSLWGGLSNQPQHF
j_gene: TRBJ2-4; abundance: NA; d_gene: NA; v_gene: TRBV29-1; CDR3nt: TGCAGCGTTGTCGGCGGAGCCAAAAACATTCAGTACTTC; CDR3aa: CSVVGGAKNIQYF